The clone carrying this T cell receptor (beta chain) was counted only a few times. CDR3 length: 17 residues. V gave up 0 bases and J gave up 0 bases, with 12 bases separating them. Germline V lookup: CDR1 SGDLS, CDR2 YYNGEE. The data were obtained in a study of T cells of healthy individuals. TCRdb fed the 5' RACE reads into MiXCR, producing one record per CDR3 protein. This table holds about 53,000 distinct CDR3 sequences, 14% to 15% found once. The TCR was taken from a human donor in good health. The chain joins TRBV9 to TRBJ2-2; TRBD1 or TRBD2 may be the D gene (6 bases each). DNA for the CDR3: TGTGCCAGCAGCGTAGGAGGGGGGCTTGCGAACACCGGGGAGCTGTTTTTT. The encoded protein is CASSVGGGLANTGELFF.